The clone carrying this T cell receptor (beta chain) was recorded a few times. Its antigen is as yet unknown. V lost 5 bases, J lost 7 bases, and 15 bases lay in between. Per the germline V gene, CDR1 is MNHEY and CDR2 is SVGAGI. The CDR3 length is 13 residues. With 60 Vbeta and 13 Jbeta primers, the PCR was carried out. The repertoire was sequenced with immunoSEQ multiplex PCR; TCRdb's copy has only in-frame clones and lacks some. The table shows about 99,000 clones, with 60% to 80% occurring only once. This sample was included in a study of cytomegalovirus exposure and HLA in healthy donors. Study findings and constraints: The study recorded over 150 TCR beta chains that were cytomegalovirus-associated.

The clonotype originates from a man between 35 and 55 years old in good health and CMV-seronegative. The chain recombines TRBV6-5 with TRBJ2-7, with D possibly matching TRBD2 (6 bases). Sequencing used PBMCs. The CDR3: CASSRETRGEQYF. The CDR3 DNA reads as TGTGCCAGCAGTCGCGAGACTAGGGGAGAGCAGTACTTC.